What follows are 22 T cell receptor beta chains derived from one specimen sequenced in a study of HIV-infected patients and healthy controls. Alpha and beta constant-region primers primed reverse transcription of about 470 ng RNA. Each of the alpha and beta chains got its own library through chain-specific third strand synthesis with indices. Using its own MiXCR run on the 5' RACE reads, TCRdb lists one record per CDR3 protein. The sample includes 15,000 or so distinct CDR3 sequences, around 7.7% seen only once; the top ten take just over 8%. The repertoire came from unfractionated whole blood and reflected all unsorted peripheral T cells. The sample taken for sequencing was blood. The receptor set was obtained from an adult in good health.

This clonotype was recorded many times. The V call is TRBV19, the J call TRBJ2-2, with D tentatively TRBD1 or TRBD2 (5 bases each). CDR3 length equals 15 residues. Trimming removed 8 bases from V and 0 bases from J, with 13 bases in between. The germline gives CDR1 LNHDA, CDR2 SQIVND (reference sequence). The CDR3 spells CASSPGTTNTGELFF. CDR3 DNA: TGTGCCAGTTCTCCCGGGACGACGAACACCGGGGAGCTGTTTTTT.

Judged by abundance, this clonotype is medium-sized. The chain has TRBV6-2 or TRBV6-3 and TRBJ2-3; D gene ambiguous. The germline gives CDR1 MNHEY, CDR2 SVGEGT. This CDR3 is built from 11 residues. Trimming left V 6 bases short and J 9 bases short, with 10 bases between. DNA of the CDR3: TGTGCCAGCAGGGAAGTCGGCACGCAGTATTTT. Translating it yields CASREVGTQYF.

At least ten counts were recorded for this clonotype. DNA of the CDR3: TGCAGCGTTGTGGACAGGGCATGGGAAAAACTGTTTTTT. Translation: CSVVDRAWEKLFF. V is TRBV29-1 and J is TRBJ1-4; 8 bases align to TRBD1. V was pared by 4 bases and J by 8 bases, with 6 bases of the junction left unmatched. This CDR3 has 13 amino acids. Germline V gene lookup returns CDR1 SQVTM and CDR2 ANQGSEA.

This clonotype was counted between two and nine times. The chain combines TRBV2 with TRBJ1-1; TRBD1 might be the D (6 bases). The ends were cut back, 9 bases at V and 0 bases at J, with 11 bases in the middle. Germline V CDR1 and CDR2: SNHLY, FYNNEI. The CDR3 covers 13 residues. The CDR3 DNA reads TGTGCCAGGACGGGGGCAGTGAACACTGAAGCTTTCTTT. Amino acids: CARTGAVNTEAFF.

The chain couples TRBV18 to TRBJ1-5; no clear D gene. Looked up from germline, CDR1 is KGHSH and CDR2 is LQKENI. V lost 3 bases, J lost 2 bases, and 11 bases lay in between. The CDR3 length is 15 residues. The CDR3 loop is CASSPAGQGNQPQHF. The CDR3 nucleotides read TGTGCCAGCTCACCTGCTGGGCAGGGCAATCAGCCCCAGCATTTT.

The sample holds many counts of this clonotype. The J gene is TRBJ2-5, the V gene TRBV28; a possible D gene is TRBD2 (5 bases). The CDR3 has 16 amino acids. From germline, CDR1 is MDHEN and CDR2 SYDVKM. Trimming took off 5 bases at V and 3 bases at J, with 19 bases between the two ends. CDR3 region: CASSLREETPKETQYF. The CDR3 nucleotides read TGTGCCAGCAGTCTCCGGGAAGAAACCCCGAAAGAGACCCAGTACTTC.

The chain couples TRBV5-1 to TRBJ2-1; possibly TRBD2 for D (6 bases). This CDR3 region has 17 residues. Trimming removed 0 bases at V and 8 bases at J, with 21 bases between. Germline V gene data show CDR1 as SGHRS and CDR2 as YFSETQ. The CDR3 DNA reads TGCGCCAGCAGCTTGGGGATCTCTTTCCCCTGGGGGGATGAGCAGTTCTTC. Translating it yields CASSLGISFPWGDEQFF.

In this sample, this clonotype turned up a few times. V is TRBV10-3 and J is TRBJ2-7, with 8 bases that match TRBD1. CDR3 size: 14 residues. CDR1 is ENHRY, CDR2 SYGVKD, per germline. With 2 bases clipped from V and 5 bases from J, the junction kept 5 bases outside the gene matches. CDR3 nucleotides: TGTGCCATCAGTGAGCCCGACAGGGGCCACGAGCAGTACTTC. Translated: CAISEPDRGHEQYF.

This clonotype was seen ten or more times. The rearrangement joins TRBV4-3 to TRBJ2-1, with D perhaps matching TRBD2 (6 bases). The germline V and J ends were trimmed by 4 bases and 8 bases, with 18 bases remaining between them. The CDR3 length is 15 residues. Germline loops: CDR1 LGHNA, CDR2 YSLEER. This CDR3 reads CASSRRDPGSDEQFF. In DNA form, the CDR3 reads TGCGCCAGCAGCCGGCGGGACCCTGGTAGCGATGAGCAGTTCTTC.

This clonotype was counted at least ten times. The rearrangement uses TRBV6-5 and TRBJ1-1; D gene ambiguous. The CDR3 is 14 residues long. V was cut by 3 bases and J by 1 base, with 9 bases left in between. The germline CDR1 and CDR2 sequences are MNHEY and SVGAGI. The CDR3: CASSYHGANTEAFF. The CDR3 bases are TGTGCCAGCAGTTATCATGGTGCGAACACTGAAGCTTTCTTT.

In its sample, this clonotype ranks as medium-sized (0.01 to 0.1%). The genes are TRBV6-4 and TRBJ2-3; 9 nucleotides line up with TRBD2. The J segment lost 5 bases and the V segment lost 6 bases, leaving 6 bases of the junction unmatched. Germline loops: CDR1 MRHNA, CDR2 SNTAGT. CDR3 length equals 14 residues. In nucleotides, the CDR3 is TGTGCCAGCAGCCCAGCGGGGGGAGAAGATACGCAGTATTTT. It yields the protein CASSPAGGEDTQYF.

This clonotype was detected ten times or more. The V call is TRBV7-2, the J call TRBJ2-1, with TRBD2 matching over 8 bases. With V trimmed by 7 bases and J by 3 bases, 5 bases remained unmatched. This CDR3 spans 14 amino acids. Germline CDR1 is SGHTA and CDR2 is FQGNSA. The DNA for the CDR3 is TGTGCCAGCATCCCGGGGGGGAGCTACAATGAGCAGTTCTTC. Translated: CASIPGGSYNEQFF. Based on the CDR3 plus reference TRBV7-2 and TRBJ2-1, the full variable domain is GAGVSQSPSNKVTEKGKDVELRCDPISGHTALYWYRQSLGQGLEFLIYFQGNSAPDKSGLPSDRFSAERTGGSVSTLTIQRTQQEDSAVYLCASIPGGSYNEQFFGPGTRLTVL.

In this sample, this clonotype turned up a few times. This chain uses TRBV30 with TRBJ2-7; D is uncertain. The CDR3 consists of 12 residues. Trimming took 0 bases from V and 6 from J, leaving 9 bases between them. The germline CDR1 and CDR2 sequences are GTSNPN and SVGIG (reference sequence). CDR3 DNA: TGTGCCTGGAGTGTGCCCTTGGTCGAGCAGTACTTC. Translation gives CAWSVPLVEQYF.

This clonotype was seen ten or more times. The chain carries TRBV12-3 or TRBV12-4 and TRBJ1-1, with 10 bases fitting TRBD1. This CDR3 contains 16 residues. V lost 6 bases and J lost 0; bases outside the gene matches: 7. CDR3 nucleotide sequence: TGTGCCAGCAGGACAGGGGGCTCACCCTTGAACACTGAAGCTTTCTTT. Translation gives CASRTGGSPLNTEAFF.

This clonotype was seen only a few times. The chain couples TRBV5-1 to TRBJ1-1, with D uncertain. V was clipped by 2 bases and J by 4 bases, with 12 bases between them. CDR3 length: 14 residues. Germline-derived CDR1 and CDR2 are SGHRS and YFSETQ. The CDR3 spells CASSFGSQSTEAFF. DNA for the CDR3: TGCGCCAGCAGCTTTGGTAGTCAGTCCACTGAAGCTTTCTTT.

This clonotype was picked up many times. This CDR3 reads CSVEDRRGLGYGYTF. The CDR3 region has the DNA TGCAGCGTTGAAGATCGCAGGGGCTTAGGCTATGGCTACACCTTC. The chain couples TRBV29-1 to TRBJ1-2; D perhaps matches TRBD1 (6 bases). Germline loops: CDR1 SQVTM, CDR2 ANQGSEA. The CDR3 length is 15 residues. Trimming shortened V by 0 bases and J by 4 bases, and 15 bases separated the two germline ends.

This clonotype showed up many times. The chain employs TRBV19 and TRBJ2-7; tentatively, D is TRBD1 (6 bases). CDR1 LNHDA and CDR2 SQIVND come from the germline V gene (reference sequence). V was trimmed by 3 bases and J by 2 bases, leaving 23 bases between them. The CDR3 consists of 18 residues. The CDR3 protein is CASSISLLTYGDTYEQYF. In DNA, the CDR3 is TGTGCCAGTAGTATTTCCCTCCTAACCTACGGGGACACCTACGAGCAGTACTTC. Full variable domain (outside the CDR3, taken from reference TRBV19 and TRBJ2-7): DGGITQSPKYLFRKEGQNVTLSCEQNLNHDAMYWYRQDPGQGLRLIYYSQIVNDFQKGDIAEGYSVSREKKESFPLTVTSAQKNPTAFYLCASSISLLTYGDTYEQYFGPGTRLTVT.

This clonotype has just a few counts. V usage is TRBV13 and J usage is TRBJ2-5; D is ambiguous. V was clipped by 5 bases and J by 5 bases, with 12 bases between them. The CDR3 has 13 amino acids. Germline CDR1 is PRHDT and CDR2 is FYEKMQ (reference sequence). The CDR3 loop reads CASSPRGTETQYF. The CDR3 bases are TGTGCCAGCAGCCCAAGAGGCACGGAGACCCAGTACTTC.

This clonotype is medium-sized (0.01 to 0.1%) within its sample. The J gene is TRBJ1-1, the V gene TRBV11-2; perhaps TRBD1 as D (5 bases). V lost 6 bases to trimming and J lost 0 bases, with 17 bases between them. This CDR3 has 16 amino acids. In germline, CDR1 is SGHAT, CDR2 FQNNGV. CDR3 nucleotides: TGTGCCAGCAGGCCGATCGGGGGACGGATGAACACTGAAGCTTTCTTT. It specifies CASRPIGGRMNTEAFF. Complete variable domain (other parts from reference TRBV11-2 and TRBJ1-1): EAGVAQSPRYKIIEKRQSVAFWCNPISGHATLYWYQQILGQGPKLLIQFQNNGVVDDSQLPKDRFSAERLKGVDSTLKIQPAKLEDSAVYLCASRPIGGRMNTEAFFGQGTRLTVV.

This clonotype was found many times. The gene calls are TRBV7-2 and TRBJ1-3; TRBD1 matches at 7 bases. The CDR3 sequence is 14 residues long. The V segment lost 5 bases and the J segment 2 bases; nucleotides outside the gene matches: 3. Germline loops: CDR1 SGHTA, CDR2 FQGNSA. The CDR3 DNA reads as TGTGCCAGCAGCCCGGGGACAGCTGGAAACACCATATATTTT. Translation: CASSPGTAGNTIYF.

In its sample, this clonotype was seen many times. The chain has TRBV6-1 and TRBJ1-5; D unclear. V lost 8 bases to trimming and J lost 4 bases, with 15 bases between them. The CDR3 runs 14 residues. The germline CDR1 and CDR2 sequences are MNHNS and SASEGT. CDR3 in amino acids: CASSPRIGNQPQHF. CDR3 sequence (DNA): TGTGCCAGCTCACCCCGAATAGGGAATCAGCCCCAGCATTTT.

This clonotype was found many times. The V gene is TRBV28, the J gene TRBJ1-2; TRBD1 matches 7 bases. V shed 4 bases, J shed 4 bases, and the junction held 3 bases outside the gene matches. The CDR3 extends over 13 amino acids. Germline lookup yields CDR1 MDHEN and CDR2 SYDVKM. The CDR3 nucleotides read TGTGCCAGCAGTTCTGGGACAGTCTATGGCTACACCTTC. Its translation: CASSSGTVYGYTF.